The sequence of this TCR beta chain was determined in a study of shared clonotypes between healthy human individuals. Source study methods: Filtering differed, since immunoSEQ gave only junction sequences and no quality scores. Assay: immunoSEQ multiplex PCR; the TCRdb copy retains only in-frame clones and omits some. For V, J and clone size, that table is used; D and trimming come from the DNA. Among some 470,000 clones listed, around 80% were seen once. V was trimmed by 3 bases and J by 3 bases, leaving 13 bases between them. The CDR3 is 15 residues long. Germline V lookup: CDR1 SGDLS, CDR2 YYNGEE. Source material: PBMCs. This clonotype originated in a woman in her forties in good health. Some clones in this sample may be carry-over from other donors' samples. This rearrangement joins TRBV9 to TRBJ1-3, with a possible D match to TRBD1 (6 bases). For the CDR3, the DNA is TGTGCCAGCAGCGCACAGGGTAGTGGTGGAAACACCATATATTTT. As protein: CASSAQGSGGNTIYF. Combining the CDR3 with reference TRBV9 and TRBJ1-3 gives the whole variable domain DSGVTQTPKHLITATGQRVTLRCSPRSGDLSVYWYQQSLDQGLQFLIQYYNGEERAKGNILERFSAQQFPDLHSELNLSSLELGDSALYFCASSAQGSGGNTIYFGEGSWLTVV.